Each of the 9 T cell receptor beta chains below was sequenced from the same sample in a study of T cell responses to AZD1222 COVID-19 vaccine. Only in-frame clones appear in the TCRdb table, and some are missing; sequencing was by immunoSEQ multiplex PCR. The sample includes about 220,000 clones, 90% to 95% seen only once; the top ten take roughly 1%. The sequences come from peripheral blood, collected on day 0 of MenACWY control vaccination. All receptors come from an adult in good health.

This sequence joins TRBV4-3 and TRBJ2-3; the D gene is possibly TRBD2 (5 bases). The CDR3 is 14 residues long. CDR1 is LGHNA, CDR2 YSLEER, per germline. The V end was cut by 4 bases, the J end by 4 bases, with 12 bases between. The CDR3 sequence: CASSRALEADTQYF. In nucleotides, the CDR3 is TGCGCCAGCAGCCGCGCCCTGGAGGCAGATACGCAGTATTTT.

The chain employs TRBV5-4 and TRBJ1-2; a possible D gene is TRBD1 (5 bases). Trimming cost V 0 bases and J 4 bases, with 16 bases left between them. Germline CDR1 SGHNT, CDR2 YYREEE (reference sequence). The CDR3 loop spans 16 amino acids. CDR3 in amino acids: CASSLGRGGVGYGYTF. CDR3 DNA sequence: TGTGCCAGCAGCTTGGGCCGGGGAGGGGTCGGCTATGGCTACACCTTC.

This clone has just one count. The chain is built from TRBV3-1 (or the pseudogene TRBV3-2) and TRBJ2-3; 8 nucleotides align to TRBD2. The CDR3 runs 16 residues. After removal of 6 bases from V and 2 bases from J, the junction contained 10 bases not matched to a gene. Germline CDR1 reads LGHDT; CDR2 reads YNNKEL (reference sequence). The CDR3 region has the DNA TGTGCCAGCAGTCCTTCCGGGGGGGTCATCACAGATACGCAGTATTTT. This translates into CASSPSGGVITDTQYF.

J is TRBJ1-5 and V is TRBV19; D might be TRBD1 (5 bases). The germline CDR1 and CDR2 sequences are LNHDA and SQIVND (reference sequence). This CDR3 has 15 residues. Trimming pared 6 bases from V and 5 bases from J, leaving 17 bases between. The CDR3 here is CASRRGPSPDQPQHF. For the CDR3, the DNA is TGTGCCAGTAGACGGGGACCCTCACCGGATCAGCCCCAGCATTTT. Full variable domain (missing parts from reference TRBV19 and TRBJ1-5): DGGITQSPKYLFRKEGQNVTLSCEQNLNHDAMYWYRQDPGQGLRLIYYSQIVNDFQKGDIAEGYSVSREKKESFPLTVTSAQKNPTAFYLCASRRGPSPDQPQHFGDGTRLSIL.

CDR3 DNA sequence: TGTGCCAGTAGTTGGCCCCATGGCGGGGATAACTATGGCTACACCTTC. Its protein product is CASSWPHGGDNYGYTF. The chain carries TRBV19 and TRBJ1-2; D is unclear. The CDR3 contains 16 residues. Trimming shortened V by 5 bases and J by 1 base, and 17 bases separated the two germline ends. The germline gives CDR1 LNHDA, CDR2 SQIVND (reference sequence).

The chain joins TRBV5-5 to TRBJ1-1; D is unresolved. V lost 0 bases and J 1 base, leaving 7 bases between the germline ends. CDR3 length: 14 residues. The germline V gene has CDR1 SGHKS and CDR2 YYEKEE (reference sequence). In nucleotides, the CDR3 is TGTGCCAGCAGCTTGGTATACGGGAACACTGAAGCTTTCTTT. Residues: CASSLVYGNTEAFF.

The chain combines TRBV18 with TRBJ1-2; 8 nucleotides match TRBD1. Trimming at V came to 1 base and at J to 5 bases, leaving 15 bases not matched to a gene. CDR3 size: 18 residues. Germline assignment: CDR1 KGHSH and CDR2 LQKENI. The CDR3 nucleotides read TGTGCCAGCTCACCACGTGGGACAGGCTGGTCGGAAGGGTATGGCTACACCTTC. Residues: CASSPRGTGWSEGYGYTF.

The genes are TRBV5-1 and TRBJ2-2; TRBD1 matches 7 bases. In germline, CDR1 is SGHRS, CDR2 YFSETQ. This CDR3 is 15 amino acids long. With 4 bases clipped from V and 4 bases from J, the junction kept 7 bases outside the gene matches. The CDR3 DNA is TGCGCCAGCAGCAAAGGGACAGAACGCACCGGGGAGCTGTTTTTT. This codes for CASSKGTERTGELFF.

The CDR3 protein is CASSLTGLGEKLFF. In DNA, the CDR3 is TGTGCCAGCAGCTTAACAGGACTCGGTGAAAAACTGTTTTTT. The gene calls are TRBV7-9 and TRBJ1-4, with D perhaps matching TRBD1 (5 bases). Trimming left V 2 bases short and J 7 bases short, with 11 bases between. The CDR3 contains 14 residues. CDR1 is SEHNR, CDR2 FQNEAQ, per germline (reference sequence). The full variable domain, its missing parts supplied by reference TRBV7-9 and TRBJ1-4, is DTGVSQNPRHKITKRGQNVTFRCDPISEHNRLYWYRQTLGQGPEFLTYFQNEAQLEKSRLLSDRFSAERPKGSFSTLEIQRTEQGDSAMYLCASSLTGLGEKLFFGSGTQLSVL.